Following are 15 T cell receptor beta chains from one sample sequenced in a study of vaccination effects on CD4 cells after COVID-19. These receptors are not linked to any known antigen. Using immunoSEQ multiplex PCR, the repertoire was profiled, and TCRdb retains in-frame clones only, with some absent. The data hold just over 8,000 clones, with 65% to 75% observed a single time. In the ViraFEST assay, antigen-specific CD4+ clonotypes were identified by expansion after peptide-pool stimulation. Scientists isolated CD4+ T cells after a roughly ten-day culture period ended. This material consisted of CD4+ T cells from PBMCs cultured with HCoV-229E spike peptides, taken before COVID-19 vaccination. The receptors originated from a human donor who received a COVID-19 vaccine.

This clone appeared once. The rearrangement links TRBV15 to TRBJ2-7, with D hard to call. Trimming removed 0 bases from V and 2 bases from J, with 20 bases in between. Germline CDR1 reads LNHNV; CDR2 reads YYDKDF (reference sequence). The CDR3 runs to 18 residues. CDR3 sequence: CATSRESLQTIGPYEQYF. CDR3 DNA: TGTGCCACCAGCAGAGAGTCCCTCCAAACGATAGGACCCTACGAGCAGTACTTC.

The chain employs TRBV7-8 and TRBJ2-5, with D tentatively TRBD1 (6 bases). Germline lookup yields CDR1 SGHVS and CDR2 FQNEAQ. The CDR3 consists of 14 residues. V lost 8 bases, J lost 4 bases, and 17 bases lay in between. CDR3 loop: CASSARGLGETQYF. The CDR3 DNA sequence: TGTGCCAGCTCCGCCAGGGGTCTGGGAGAGACCCAGTACTTC. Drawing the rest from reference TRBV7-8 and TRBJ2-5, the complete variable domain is GAGVSQSPRYKVAKRGQDVALRCDPISGHVSLFWYQQALGQGPEFLTYFQNEAQLDKSGLPSDRFFAERPEGSVSTLKIQRTQQEDSAVYLCASSARGLGETQYFGPGTRLLVL.

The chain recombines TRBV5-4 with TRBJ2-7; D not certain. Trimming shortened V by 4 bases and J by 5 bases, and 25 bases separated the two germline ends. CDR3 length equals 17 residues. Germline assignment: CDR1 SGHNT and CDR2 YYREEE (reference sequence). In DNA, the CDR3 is TGTGCCAGCAGCACGGAGTGGACGGGCCGGTTATATGACGAGCAGTACTTC. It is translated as CASSTEWTGRLYDEQYF.

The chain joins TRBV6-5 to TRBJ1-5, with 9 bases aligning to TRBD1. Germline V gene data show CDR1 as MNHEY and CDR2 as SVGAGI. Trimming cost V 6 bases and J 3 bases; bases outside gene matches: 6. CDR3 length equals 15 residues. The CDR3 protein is CASRPTGGFNQPQHF. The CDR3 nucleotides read TGTGCCAGCAGACCGACAGGGGGGTTCAATCAGCCCCAGCATTTT.

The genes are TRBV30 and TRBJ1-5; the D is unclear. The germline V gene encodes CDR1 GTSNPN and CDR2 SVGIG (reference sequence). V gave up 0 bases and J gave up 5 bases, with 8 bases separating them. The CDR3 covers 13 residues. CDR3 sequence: CAWSVGRDQPQHF. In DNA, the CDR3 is TGTGCCTGGAGTGTAGGGAGAGATCAGCCCCAGCATTTT.

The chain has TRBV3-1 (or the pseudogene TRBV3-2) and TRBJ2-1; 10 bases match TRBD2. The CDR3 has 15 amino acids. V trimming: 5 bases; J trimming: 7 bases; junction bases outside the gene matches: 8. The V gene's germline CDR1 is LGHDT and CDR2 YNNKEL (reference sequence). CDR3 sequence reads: CASSYERGGLNEQFF. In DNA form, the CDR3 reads TGTGCCAGCAGCTACGAGCGGGGGGGCTTGAATGAGCAGTTCTTC.

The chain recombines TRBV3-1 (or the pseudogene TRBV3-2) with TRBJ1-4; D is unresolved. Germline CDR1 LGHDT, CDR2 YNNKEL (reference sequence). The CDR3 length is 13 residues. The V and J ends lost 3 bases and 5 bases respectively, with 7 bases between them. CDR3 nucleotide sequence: TGTGCCAGCAGCCAGTCGAGAAATGAAAAACTGTTTTTT. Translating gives CASSQSRNEKLFF.

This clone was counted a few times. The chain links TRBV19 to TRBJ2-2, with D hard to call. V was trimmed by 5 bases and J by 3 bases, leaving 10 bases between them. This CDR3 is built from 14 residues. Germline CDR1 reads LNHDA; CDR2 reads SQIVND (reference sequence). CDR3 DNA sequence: TGTGCCAGTAGTCCCAGCTCTGACACCGGGGAGCTGTTTTTT. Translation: CASSPSSDTGELFF. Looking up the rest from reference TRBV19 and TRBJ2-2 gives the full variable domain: DGGITQSPKYLFRKEGQNVTLSCEQNLNHDAMYWYRQDPGQGLRLIYYSQIVNDFQKGDIAEGYSVSREKKESFPLTVTSAQKNPTAFYLCASSPSSDTGELFFGEGSRLTVL.

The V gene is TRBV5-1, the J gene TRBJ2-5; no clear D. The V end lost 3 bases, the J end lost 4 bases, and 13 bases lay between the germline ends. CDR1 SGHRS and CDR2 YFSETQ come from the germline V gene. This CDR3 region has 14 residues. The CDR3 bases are TGCGCCAGCAGCTGGGTGTCGGTCCGAGAGACCCAGTACTTC. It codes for CASSWVSVRETQYF.

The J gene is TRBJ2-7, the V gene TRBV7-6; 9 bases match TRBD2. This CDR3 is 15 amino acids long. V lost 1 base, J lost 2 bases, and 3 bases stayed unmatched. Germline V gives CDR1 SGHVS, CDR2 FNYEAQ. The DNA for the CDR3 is TGTGCCAGCAGCTTAGATCTAGCGGGACCCTACGAGCAGTACTTC. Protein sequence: CASSLDLAGPYEQYF.

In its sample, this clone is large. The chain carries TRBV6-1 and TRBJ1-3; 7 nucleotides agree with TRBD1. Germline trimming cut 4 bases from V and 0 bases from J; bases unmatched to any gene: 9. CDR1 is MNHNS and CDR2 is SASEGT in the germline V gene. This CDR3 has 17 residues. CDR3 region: CASSGRTGLRSGNTIYF. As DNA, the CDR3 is TGTGCCAGCAGTGGTAGGACAGGACTTCGCTCTGGAAACACCATATATTTT.

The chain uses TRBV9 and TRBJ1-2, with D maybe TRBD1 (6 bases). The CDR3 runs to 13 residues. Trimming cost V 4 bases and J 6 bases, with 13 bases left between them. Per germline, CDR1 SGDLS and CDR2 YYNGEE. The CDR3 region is CASSPGVGDGYTF. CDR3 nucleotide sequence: TGTGCCAGCAGCCCAGGGGTGGGGGATGGCTACACCTTC. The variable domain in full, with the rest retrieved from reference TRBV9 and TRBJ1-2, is DSGVTQTPKHLITATGQRVTLRCSPRSGDLSVYWYQQSLDQGLQFLIQYYNGEERAKGNILERFSAQQFPDLHSELNLSSLELGDSALYFCASSPGVGDGYTFGSGTRLTVV.

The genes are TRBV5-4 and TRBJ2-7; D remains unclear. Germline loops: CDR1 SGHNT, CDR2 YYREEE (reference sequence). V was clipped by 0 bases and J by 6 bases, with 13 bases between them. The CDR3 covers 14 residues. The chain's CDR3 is CASSLGGVRGEQYF. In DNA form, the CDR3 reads TGTGCCAGCAGCTTGGGTGGGGTTCGCGGCGAGCAGTACTTC.

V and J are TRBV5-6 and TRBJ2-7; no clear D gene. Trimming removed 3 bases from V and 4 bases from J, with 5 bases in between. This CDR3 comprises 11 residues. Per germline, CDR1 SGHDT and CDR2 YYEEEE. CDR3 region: CASSWNYEQYF. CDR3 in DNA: TGTGCCAGCAGCTGGAATTACGAGCAGTACTTC. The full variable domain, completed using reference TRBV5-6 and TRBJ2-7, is DAGVTQSPTHLIKTRGQQVTLRCSPKSGHDTVSWYQQALGQGPQFIFQYYEEEERQRGNFPDRFSGHQFPNYSSELNVNALLLGDSALYLCASSWNYEQYFGPGTRLTVT.

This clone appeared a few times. CDR3 bases: TGCGCCAGCAGTTCTGGACAGGAGAGGGAAGCTTTCTTT. It codes for CASSSGQEREAFF. The chain recombines TRBV5-1 with TRBJ1-1, with 7 bases identical to TRBD1. CDR1 is SGHRS and CDR2 is YFSETQ in the germline V gene. With V trimmed by 5 bases and J by 8 bases, 9 bases remained unmatched. CDR3 length equals 13 residues. The full variable domain, its missing parts supplied by reference TRBV5-1 and TRBJ1-1, is KAGVTQTPRYLIKTRGQQVTLSCSPISGHRSVSWYQQTPGQGLQFLFEYFSETQRNKGNFPGRFSGRQFSNSRSEMNVSTLELGDSALYLCASSSGQEREAFFGQGTRLTVV.